One and the same sample provided the 8 T cell receptor beta chains below, sequenced in a study of response to subunit inactivated influenza vaccine. TCRdb itself ran the RT-PCR reads through MiXCR, one entry per CDR3 protein. The table lists 450,000 to 500,000 distinct CDR3 sequences, 11% of them singletons. Sequencing used PBMCs from blood, obtained more than 35 days after vaccination. The receptors were gathered from a man over 45 who received an inactivated influenza vaccine.

This clonotype was detected only a few times. The rearrangement joins TRBV3-1 to TRBJ2-1; D remains unclear. Deletions cut 1 base from V and 5 bases from J, with 9 bases between. Per germline, CDR1 LGHDT and CDR2 YNNKEL (reference sequence). This CDR3 has 14 residues. CDR3 nucleotide sequence: TGTGCCAGCAGCCAAGGGGGAACCCACAATGAGCAGTTCTTC. Amino acids: CASSQGGTHNEQFF.

This clonotype turned up a few times. The chain employs TRBV6-1 and TRBJ1-2, with D uncertain. The germline V gene encodes CDR1 MNHNS and CDR2 SASEGT. The germline V and J ends were trimmed by 0 bases and 7 bases, with 15 bases remaining between them. The CDR3 extends over 15 amino acids. This chain's CDR3 is CASSEANAITSGYTF. The CDR3 bases are TGTGCCAGCAGTGAAGCAAACGCGATTACGAGTGGCTACACCTTC.

The chain has TRBV3-1 and TRBJ2-1; maybe TRBD2 (5 bases). This CDR3 is built from 12 residues. Trimming stripped 1 base from V and 7 bases from J, with 5 bases between. The germline V gene has CDR1 LGHDT and CDR2 YNNKEL (reference sequence). CDR3 DNA: TGTGCCAGCAGCCAAGGGGAGAATGAGCAGTTCTTC. Its protein product is CASSQGENEQFF.

The J gene is TRBJ2-7, the V gene TRBV20-1, with 8 bases aligning to TRBD2. The CDR3 contains 15 residues. Germline V gene lookup returns CDR1 DFQATT and CDR2 SNEGSKA (reference sequence). With 2 bases clipped from V and 5 bases from J, the junction kept 11 bases outside the gene matches. In nucleotides, the CDR3 is TGCAGTGCTAGAAACGGGACTAGAGGGGACCACGAGCAGTACTTC. The encoded protein is CSARNGTRGDHEQYF.

This clonotype turned up a few times. The chain employs TRBV7-9 and TRBJ2-1; the match to TRBD2 covers 9 bases. With 5 bases clipped from V and 0 bases from J, the junction kept 8 bases outside the gene matches. The length of the CDR3 is 17 residues. Germline CDR1 SEHNR, CDR2 FQNEAQ (reference sequence). The CDR3 region is CASSRRGGGSSYNEQFF. DNA for the CDR3: TGTGCCAGCAGCCGGCGCGGGGGGGGTTCCTCCTACAATGAGCAGTTCTTC. Full variable domain (missing parts from reference TRBV7-9 and TRBJ2-1): DTGVSQNPRHKITKRGQNVTFRCDPISEHNRLYWYRQTLGQGPEFLTYFQNEAQLEKSRLLSDRFSAERPKGSFSTLEIQRTEQGDSAMYLCASSRRGGGSSYNEQFFGPGTRLTVL.

V is TRBV6-2 or TRBV6-3 and J is TRBJ2-7, with 7 nucleotides matching TRBD1. The CDR3 spans 14 residues. With 7 bases clipped from V and 0 bases from J, the junction kept 6 bases outside the gene matches. Germline CDR1 reads MNHEY; CDR2 reads SVGEGT. This chain's CDR3 is CASTRTGDSYEQYF. The CDR3 DNA sequence: TGTGCCAGCACTAGAACAGGGGACTCCTACGAGCAGTACTTC.

This clonotype was found a few times. The chain recombines TRBV29-1 with TRBJ2-7; D unclear. V lost 7 bases and J 4 bases, leaving 14 bases between the germline ends. This CDR3 spans 12 amino acids. The germline V gene has CDR1 SQVTM and CDR2 ANQGSEA. Here the CDR3 reads CSGGETGYEQYF. The DNA for the CDR3 is TGCAGCGGTGGGGAAACGGGTTACGAGCAGTACTTC.

This clonotype was seen many times. The chain recombines TRBV12-3 or TRBV12-4 with TRBJ2-7; D possibly uses TRBD1 or TRBD2 (6 bases each). CDR3 length: 12 residues. V lost 8 bases and J 4 bases, leaving 12 bases between the germline ends. The CDR3, as DNA: TGTGCCAGCGGAAGAGGGGGGTACGAGCAGTACTTC. It encodes CASGRGGYEQYF.